This is a list of T cell receptor beta chains from one sample in a study of post-analysis software for immune sequencing data. TCRdb itself ran the PCR reads through MiXCR, one entry per CDR3 protein. This table has fewer than 600,000 distinct CDR3 sequences, approximately 45% appearing once. The sequenced sample consisted of blood. The receptors originated from a girl between 5 and 17 years old with multiple sclerosis. Each CDR3 is given with its conserved first and last residue.

>TRBJ1-5|14|TRBV5-1
CASSLDAGNQPQHF
>TRBJ1-6|15|TRBV20-1
CSASDRASYNSPLHF
>TRBJ2-1|16|TRBV6-2/TRBV6-3
CASSNPLAGGMDEQFF
>TRBJ2-1|15|TRBV6-7
CASSPAPVAYNEQFF
>TRBJ2-3|14|TRBV25-1
CASSSGTETDTQYF
>TRBJ2-4|16|TRBV5-1
CASSAGLGLAKNIQYF
>TRBJ2-1|16|TRBV12-5
CASGLVKGGGHNEQFF
>TRBJ2-7|14|TRBV4-3
CASSQDPQGYEQYF
>TRBJ2-7|16|TRBV5-1
CASSFPSGRLAYEQYF
>TRBJ2-5|14|TRBV5-1
CASSQTGPQETQYF
>TRBJ2-3|15|TRBV20-1
CSAPDGGAGVDTQYF
>.|13|TRBV7-3
CASSLALDYEQYF
>TRBJ2-7|15|TRBV29-1
CSVEMEQFSSYEQYF